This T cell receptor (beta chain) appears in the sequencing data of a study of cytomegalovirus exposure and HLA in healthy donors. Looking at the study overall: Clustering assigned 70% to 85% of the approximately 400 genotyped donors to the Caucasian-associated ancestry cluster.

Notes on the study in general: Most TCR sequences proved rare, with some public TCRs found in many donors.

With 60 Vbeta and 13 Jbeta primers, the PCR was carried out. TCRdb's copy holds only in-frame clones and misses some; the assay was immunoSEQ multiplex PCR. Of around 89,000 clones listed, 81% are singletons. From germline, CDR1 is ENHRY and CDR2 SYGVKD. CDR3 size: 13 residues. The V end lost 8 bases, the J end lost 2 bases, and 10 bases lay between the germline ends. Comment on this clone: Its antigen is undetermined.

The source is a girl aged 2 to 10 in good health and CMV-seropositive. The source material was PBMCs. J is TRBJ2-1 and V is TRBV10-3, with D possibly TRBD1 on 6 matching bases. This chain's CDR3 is CAIRDIAYNEQFF. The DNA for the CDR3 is TGTGCCATCCGGGACATCGCCTACAATGAGCAGTTCTTC.